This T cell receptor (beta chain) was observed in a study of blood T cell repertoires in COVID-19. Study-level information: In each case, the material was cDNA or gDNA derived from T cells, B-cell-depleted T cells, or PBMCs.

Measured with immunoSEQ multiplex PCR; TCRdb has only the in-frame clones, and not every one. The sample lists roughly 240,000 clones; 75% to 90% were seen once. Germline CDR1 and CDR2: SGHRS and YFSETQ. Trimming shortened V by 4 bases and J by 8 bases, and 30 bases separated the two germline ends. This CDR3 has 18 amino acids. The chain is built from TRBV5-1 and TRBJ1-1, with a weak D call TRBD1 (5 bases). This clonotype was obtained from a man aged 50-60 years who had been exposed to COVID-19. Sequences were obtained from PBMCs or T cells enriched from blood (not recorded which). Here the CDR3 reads CASSQRVRTTRDGGEAFF. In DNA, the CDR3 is TGCGCCAGCAGCCAAAGAGTGAGGACTACCCGGGACGGAGGAGAAGCTTTCTTT.